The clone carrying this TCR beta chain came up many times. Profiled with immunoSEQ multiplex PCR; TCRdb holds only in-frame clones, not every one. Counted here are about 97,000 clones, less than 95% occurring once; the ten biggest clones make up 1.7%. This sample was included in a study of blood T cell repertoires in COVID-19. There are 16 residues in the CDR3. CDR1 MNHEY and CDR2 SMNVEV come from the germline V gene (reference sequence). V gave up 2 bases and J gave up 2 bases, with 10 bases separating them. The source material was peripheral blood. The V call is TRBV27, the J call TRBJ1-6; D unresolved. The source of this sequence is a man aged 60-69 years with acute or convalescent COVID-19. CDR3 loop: CASSLLHRAYNSPLHF. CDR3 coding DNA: TGTGCCAGCAGTTTACTCCACCGGGCCTATAATTCACCCCTCCACTTT.